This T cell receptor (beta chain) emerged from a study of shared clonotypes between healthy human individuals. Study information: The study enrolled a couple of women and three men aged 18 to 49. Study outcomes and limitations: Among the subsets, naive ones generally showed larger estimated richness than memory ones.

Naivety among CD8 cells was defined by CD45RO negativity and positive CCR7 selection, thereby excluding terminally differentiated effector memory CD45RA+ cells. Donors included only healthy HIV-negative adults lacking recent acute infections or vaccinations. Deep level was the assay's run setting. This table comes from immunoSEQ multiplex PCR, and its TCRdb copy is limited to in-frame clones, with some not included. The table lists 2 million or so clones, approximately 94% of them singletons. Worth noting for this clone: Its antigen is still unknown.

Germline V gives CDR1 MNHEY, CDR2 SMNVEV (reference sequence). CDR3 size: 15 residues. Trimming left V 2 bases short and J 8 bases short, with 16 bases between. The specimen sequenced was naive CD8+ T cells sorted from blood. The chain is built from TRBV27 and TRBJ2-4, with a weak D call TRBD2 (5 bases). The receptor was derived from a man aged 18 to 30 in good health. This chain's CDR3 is CASSLGTDNGDIQYF. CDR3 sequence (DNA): TGTGCCAGCAGTTTAGGAACAGACAACGGGGACATTCAGTACTTC.